The clone carrying this T cell receptor (beta chain) was picked up a small number of times. The target antigen is unknown. The data are from a study of post-analysis software for immune sequencing data. The library was made from cDNA and included unique molecular identifiers. Each CDR3 protein is one row after TCRdb ran MiXCR on the PCR reads. The sample has about 800,000 distinct CDR3 sequences, approximately 30% seen once. The junction had 5 bases not matched to a gene; V was cut back by 5 bases and J by 2 bases. Germline V gene lookup returns CDR1 SEHNR and CDR2 FQNEAQ (reference sequence). The CDR3 extends over 14 amino acids. Study conclusions and caveats: Comparison of patients with controls showed a handful of TRBV segments more frequent in patients, TRBV5-6, TRBV5-1 and TRBV20-1 among them. For normalized Chao1 diversity, multiple sclerosis patients scored significantly lower than controls did.

Specimen: blood. The sequence was obtained from a girl aged 5-17 years with multiple sclerosis. This chain links TRBV7-9 with TRBJ2-5, with TRBD1 identical over 7 bases. This CDR3 reads CASSIATGQETQYF. Here the CDR3 DNA reads TGTGCCAGCAGCATTGCGACAGGGCAAGAGACCCAGTACTTC.